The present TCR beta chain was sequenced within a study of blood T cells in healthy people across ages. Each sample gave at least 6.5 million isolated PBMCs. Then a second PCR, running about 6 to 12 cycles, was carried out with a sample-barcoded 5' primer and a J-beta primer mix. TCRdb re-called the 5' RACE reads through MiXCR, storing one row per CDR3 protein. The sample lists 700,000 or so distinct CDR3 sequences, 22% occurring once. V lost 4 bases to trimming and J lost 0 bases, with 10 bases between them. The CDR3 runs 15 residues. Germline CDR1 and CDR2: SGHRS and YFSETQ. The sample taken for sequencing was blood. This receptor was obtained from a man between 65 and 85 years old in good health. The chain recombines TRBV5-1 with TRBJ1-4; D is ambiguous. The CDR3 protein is CASSPDAATNEKLFF. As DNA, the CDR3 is TGCGCCAGCAGCCCCGACGCTGCAACTAATGAAAAACTGTTTTTT.